This T cell receptor beta chain is drawn from a study of technical replicates of blood from several donors. TCRdb's copy holds only in-frame clones and misses some; the assay was immunoSEQ multiplex PCR. The table has more than 65,000 clones, roughly 94% seen once; the top ten hold over 0.2%. V lost 2 bases and J 4 bases, leaving 14 bases between the germline ends. CDR1 and CDR2 from the germline V gene are MGHRA and YSYEKL. The CDR3 runs 15 residues. This TCR was sampled from a human donor in good health. The genes are TRBV4-1 and TRBJ1-1; maybe TRBD1 (5 bases). Sequencing was performed on T cells isolated from PBMCs. The CDR3 region has the DNA TGCGCCAGCAGCCAACCTTCCGGGGGGACCACTGAAGCTTTCTTT. It encodes CASSQPSGGTTEAFF.